This record concerns one T cell receptor (beta chain) sequence. One entry per CDR3 protein, called by TCRdb with MiXCR from the 5' RACE reads. This table holds more than 1.5 million distinct CDR3 sequences, more than 30% found once. The data were taken from a study of identical twins. With 1 base removed from V and 3 bases from J, the gap between germline ends came to 7 bases. Germline assignment: CDR1 SQVTM and CDR2 ANQGSEA. The CDR3 runs 12 residues. The rearrangement links TRBV29-1 to TRBJ2-7, with unresolved D. The sequencing input was cord blood. The sequence was obtained from a newborn girl in good health. This chain's CDR3 is CSVEGPGYEQYF. CDR3 DNA sequence: TGCAGCGTTGAAGGACCGGGCTACGAGCAGTACTTC.